The 2 T cell receptor beta chains below all came from one sample that was sequenced in a study of blood T cells in healthy people across ages (dated by TCRdb to the mid-2010s). The receptor library was made with 5' RACE. This sample was sequenced with an Illumina HiSeq 2500. A second PCR of roughly 6 to 12 cycles was run with a J-beta primer mix and a sample-barcoded 5' primer. Using fastp trimming at Q25 and MiXCR clonotype assembly, TCRdb reanalyzed the public sequencing data and kept in-frame beta chains. Each CDR3 protein gets just one entry, which takes the most common genes and DNA from the rows behind it. The sample profile shows 800,000 to 1,000,000 distinct CDR3 sequences; 40% to 60% of them were found once. About an eighth of the sample comes from the top ten. Sample: blood. The origin of the receptors is a man aged 25 to 40 in good health.

The V and J genes are TRBV18 and TRBJ2-5; D is perhaps TRBD1 (6 bases). Per the germline V gene, CDR1 is KGHSH and CDR2 is LQKENI. CDR3 length: 15 amino acids. V was clipped by 5 bases and J by 3 bases, with 16 bases between them. This chain's CDR3 is CASSRPGTTKETQYF. CDR3 bases: TGTGCCAGCTCAAGGCCCGGGACAACTAAAGAGACCCAGTACTTC.

The genes are TRBV28 and TRBJ1-2; D gene unclear. CDR3 size: 12 residues. In germline, CDR1 is MDHEN, CDR2 SYDVKM. The V gene lost 3 bases and the J gene lost 5 bases, with 7 bases spanning the gap. The CDR3 coding sequence is TGTGCCAGCAGTTTCACACTTTATGGCTACACCTTC. Its translation is CASSFTLYGYTF.